This TCR beta chain originates from a study of a mutant IDH1 vaccine in newly diagnosed glioma. The wider study: All eight of the vaccinations patients received fell in weeks 1, 3, 5, 7, 11, 15, 19 and 23. Treated patients, averaging 40.4 years, were around 62% male and roughly 38% female. The first vaccination came 4-6 weeks after radiotherapy alone, or with temozolomide cycles. Patients got radiotherapy, temozolomide, or both beforehand, and most got both.

Notes on this clone: Its target is not known.

Data came from immunoSEQ multiplex PCR; TCRdb stores just in-frame clones and leaves some out. The data show over 45,000 clones, around 84% seen once. Time point here: week 5, during vaccination. Alongside topical imiquimod, each dose of vaccine comprised 300 ug of mutant IDH1 20-mer peptide. Germline V gives CDR1 SGHVS, CDR2 FQNEAQ. The CDR3 loop spans 14 amino acids. V trimming: 5 bases; J trimming: 5 bases; junction bases outside the gene matches: 8. The TCR was taken from a woman aged 45-59 years with glioma. This sequence joins TRBV7-8 and TRBJ1-1, with 7 bases fitting TRBD1. The sequencing used PBMCs, collected from a glioma patient whose treatment included an IDH1 peptide vaccine. For the CDR3, the DNA is TGTGCCAGCAGCCCCCGAACAGGGGCTACTGAAGCTTTCTTT. Translating gives CASSPRTGATEAFF.